This T cell receptor (beta chain) was sequenced in a study of blood T cell repertoires in COVID-19. Overall study: Collection of acute and convalescent COVID-19 samples took place in the United States, Italy and Spain. Sample material is recorded as cDNA or gDNA derived from T cells, B-cell-depleted T cells, or PBMCs.

CDR1 is SEHNR, CDR2 FQNEAQ, per germline (reference sequence). The CDR3 sequence is 15 residues long. V lost 2 bases and J lost 7, with 14 bases in between. In the authors' workflow: The authors estimated nucleated cell counts from reference gene primer amplification. Repertoires were generated with immunoSEQ multiplex PCR, while TCRdb's copy carries only in-frame clones and drops some. That table furnishes V, J and clone size, whereas the DNA furnished D and trimming. The data hold roughly 160,000 clones, with around four fifths observed a single time. This clone was counted once. Sequenced sample: peripheral blood. The chain employs TRBV7-9 and TRBJ1-4; a possible D gene is TRBD1 (6 bases). The TCR comes from a woman older than 75 with acute or convalescent COVID-19. CDR3 nucleotides: TGTGCCAGCAGCTTATCGGGGGGCGCGAGTGAAAAACTGTTTTTT. As protein: CASSLSGGASEKLFF. The full variable domain, completed using reference TRBV7-9 and TRBJ1-4, is DTGVSQNPRHKITKRGQNVTFRCDPISEHNRLYWYRQTLGQGPEFLTYFQNEAQLEKSRLLSDRFSAERPKGSFSTLEIQRTEQGDSAMYLCASSLSGGASEKLFFGSGTQLSVL.